This entry lists 12 T cell receptor beta chains sequenced from one sample in a study of T cells in Graves' hyperthyroidism and ophthalmopathy. Researchers took RNA transcripts and amplified the TCR beta CDR3 regions from them. In the first-round RT-PCR of the TCR CDR3, the HTBI primer set was used. TCRdb processed the multiplex PCR reads anew with MiXCR; each CDR3 protein has one entry. Among around 600,000 distinct CDR3 sequences, about 14% were seen once, and the ten largest hold less than 9%. The sequenced sample consisted of blood. These TCRs come from a woman younger than 30 with Graves' ophthalmopathy.

A few counts support this clonotype. This chain uses TRBV6-5 with TRBJ1-6, with a tentative D call TRBD1 (6 bases). Trimming took 6 bases from V and 0 from J, leaving 21 bases between them. Germline V gene lookup returns CDR1 MNHEY and CDR2 SVGAGI. This CDR3 is 19 amino acids long. The CDR3 here is CASRVPQDRIYSYNSPLHF. CDR3 bases: TGTGCCAGCAGAGTCCCCCAGGACAGAATCTACTCCTATAATTCACCCCTCCACTTT.

This clonotype has at least ten counts. The chain recombines TRBV18 with TRBJ1-4, with a possible D match to TRBD1 (5 bases). Germline V CDR1 and CDR2: KGHSH, LQKENI. V gave up 4 bases and J gave up 8 bases, with 17 bases separating them. There are 15 residues in the CDR3. The CDR3 sequence: CASSLQGSRGEKLFF. CDR3 nucleotide sequence: TGTGCCAGCTCACTTCAGGGAAGCCGGGGAGAAAAACTGTTTTTT.

This clonotype was picked up many times. This chain connects TRBV12-3 or TRBV12-4 to TRBJ2-2; 7 bases align to TRBD1. There are 17 residues in the CDR3. The junction had 7 bases not matched to a gene; V was cut back by 3 bases and J by 0 bases. In DNA, the CDR3 is TGTGCCAGCAGTTTCAACAGGGGATACGCGAACACCGGGGAGCTGTTTTTT. This codes for CASSFNRGYANTGELFF.

This clonotype has at least ten counts. This chain uses TRBV7-6 with TRBJ2-7; 10 nucleotides line up with TRBD1. This CDR3 spans 17 amino acids. V lost 6 bases, J lost 0 bases, and 11 bases stayed unmatched. Germline CDR1 is SGHVS and CDR2 is FNYEAQ. The CDR3 DNA sequence: TGTGCCAGCAGTTATAAAATGGGACAGGGGCGCTCCTACGAGCAGTACTTC. Its translation is CASSYKMGQGRSYEQYF.

This rearrangement joins TRBV30 to TRBJ2-5; the D is unclear. Per germline, CDR1 GTSNPN and CDR2 SVGIG (reference sequence). V was clipped by 5 bases and J by 1 base, with 14 bases between them. There are 14 residues in the CDR3. The CDR3, as DNA: TGTGCCTGGGGGCCGGGTACAGCCCAAGAGACCCAGTACTTC. Translated, it gives CAWGPGTAQETQYF.

The table lists this clonotype with many counts. V and J are TRBV19 and TRBJ2-1, with a possible D match to TRBD2 (5 bases). V was pared by 3 bases and J by 2 bases, with 11 bases between. Germline loops: CDR1 LNHDA, CDR2 SQIVND (reference sequence). This CDR3 comprises 15 residues. The CDR3 protein is CASSMRTSAYNEQFF. The CDR3, as DNA: TGTGCCAGTAGTATGCGGACTTCCGCCTACAATGAGCAGTTCTTC.

This clonotype was seen a handful of times. This may be a read error: a much more frequent sequence differs by one nucleotide. The gene calls are TRBV19 and TRBJ1-1; D unclear. Germline lookup yields CDR1 LNHDA and CDR2 SQIVND (reference sequence). CDR3 length: 14 residues. The DNA of the CDR3 is TGTGCCAGTGGACGCCAGCAACGGAACACTGAAGCTCTCTTT. Translating gives CASGRQQRNTEALF.

This clonotype was observed at least ten times. The rearrangement links TRBV7-2 to TRBJ2-7, with 10 positions matching TRBD2. V shed 4 bases, J shed 1 base, and the junction held 4 bases outside the gene matches. CDR3 size: 15 residues. CDR1 and CDR2 (germline): SGHTA, FQGNSA. CDR3 in amino acids: CASSSIAGGSYEQYF. The CDR3 coding sequence is TGTGCCAGCAGCTCCATAGCGGGAGGTTCCTACGAGCAGTACTTC.

This clonotype was detected only a few times. This rearrangement joins TRBV14 to TRBJ1-2; D may be TRBD1 (6 bases). The V gene's germline CDR1 is SGHDN and CDR2 FVKESK. With 2 bases removed from V and 4 bases from J, the gap between germline ends came to 23 bases. This CDR3 has 18 residues. This chain's CDR3 is CASSQSLVQGRIRYGYTF. The CDR3 nucleotides read TGTGCCAGCAGCCAATCTTTAGTTCAGGGGCGGATTCGCTATGGCTACACCTTC.

This clonotype came up many times. The V gene is TRBV20-1, the J gene TRBJ1-1, with D unclear. V was clipped by 0 bases and J by 5 bases, with 13 bases between them. This CDR3 region has 14 residues. Per germline, CDR1 DFQATT and CDR2 SNEGSKA (reference sequence). In DNA form, the CDR3 reads TGCAGTGCTAGAGAGGGCGGAAGTGGAACTGAAGCTTTCTTT. This sequence encodes CSAREGGSGTEAFF.

This chain uses TRBV5-1 with TRBJ2-5; the match to TRBD1 covers 8 bases. The CDR3 is 15 amino acids. Germline-derived CDR1 and CDR2 are SGHRS and YFSETQ. The V and J ends lost 2 bases and 4 bases, in that order; junction bases with no gene match: 7. The CDR3 reads CASSFGQGQSETQYF. The CDR3 region has the DNA TGCGCCAGCAGCTTCGGACAGGGTCAGTCAGAGACCCAGTACTTC.

This clonotype has just a few counts. The chain uses TRBV28 and TRBJ2-2; D gene uncertain. The CDR3 is 15 residues long. Germline CDR1 and CDR2: MDHEN and SYDVKM. V lost 10 bases and J 0 bases, leaving 15 bases between the germline ends. The CDR3 DNA reads as TGTGCCACCAGGTACATTTTCGCGAACACCGGGGAGCTGTTTTTT. Protein: CATRYIFANTGELFF. The whole variable domain, filled in from reference TRBV28 and TRBJ2-2, reads DVKVTQSSRYLVKRTGEKVFLECVQDMDHENMFWYRQDPGLGLRLIYFSYDVKMKEKGDIPEGYSVSREKKERFSLILESASTNQTSMYLCATRYIFANTGELFFGEGSRLTVL.